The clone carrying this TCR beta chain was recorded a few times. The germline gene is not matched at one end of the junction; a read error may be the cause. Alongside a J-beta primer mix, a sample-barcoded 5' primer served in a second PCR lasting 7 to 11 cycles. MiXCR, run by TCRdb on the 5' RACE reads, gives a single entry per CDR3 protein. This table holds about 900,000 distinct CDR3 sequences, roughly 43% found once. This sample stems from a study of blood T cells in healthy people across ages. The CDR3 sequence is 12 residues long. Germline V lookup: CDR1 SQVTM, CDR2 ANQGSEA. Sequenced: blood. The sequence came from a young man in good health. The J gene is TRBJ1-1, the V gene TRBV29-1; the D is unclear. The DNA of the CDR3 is TGCAGCGTGGAAGCCATGAACACTGAAGCTTTCTTT. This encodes CSVEAMNTEAFF.